A selection of T cell receptor beta chains follows, all from one sample in a study of response to subunit inactivated influenza vaccine. Each CDR3 protein gets one entry after TCRdb re-called the RT-PCR reads with MiXCR. The sample includes some 180,000 distinct CDR3 sequences, around 9.2% of them seen just once. Sequenced here: non-naive T cells sorted from PBMCs, sampled on the day of vaccination. These receptor sequences come from a man in his forties or fifties who received an inactivated influenza vaccine. Each CDR3 is given without its conserved first and last residue.

>TRBV20-1|TRBJ1-4
SAARQATNEKLF
>TRBV20-1|TRBJ2-1
SARDKRGNNEQF
>TRBV4-2|TRBJ2-4
ASSQGGSKNIQY
>TRBV11-2|TRBJ2-2
ASTESGLTGELF
>TRBV2|TRBJ1-3
ASSEEGLSGNTIY
>TRBV7-9|TRBJ2-1
ASSQIGGAGNEQF
>TRBV7-2|TRBJ2-3
ASNRRGDHTDTQY
>TRBV10-3|TRBJ2-3
AAGGDNTDTQY
>TRBV5-1|TRBJ1-2
ASSSNWDRGLINYGYT
>TRBV27|TRBJ2-1
ASSLRTSGRGVF
>TRBV5-1|TRBJ2-1
ASSGAPTSGGAVAEQF
>TRBV7-2|TRBJ1-6
ASNVSGGNSPLH
>TRBV7-2|TRBJ2-7
ASSRGGTSASYEQY
>TRBV29-1|TRBJ2-3
SVEDSDTDTQY
>TRBV3-1|TRBJ2-1
ASSPEMAVTRRRTV
>TRBV6-1|TRBJ2-2
ASSEVPGGELF
>TRBV24-1|TRBJ2-2
ASSDQGGPYTGELF
>TRBV7-2|TRBJ2-3
ASSLGDYSTDTQY
>TRBV30|TRBJ1-5
AWSRTENQPQH
>TRBV6-5|TRBJ1-5
ASSSRVRSGNQPQH
>TRBV20-1|TRBJ1-6
SAGQGDSPLH
>TRBV6-5|TRBJ2-1
ASSHQGDSYNEQF
>TRBV11-2|TRBJ1-2
ASSFDRANGYT
>TRBV5-1|TRBJ2-5
ASSLGFSAAQETQY
>TRBV9|TRBJ2-2
ASSVATGYTGELF
>TRBV2|TRBJ2-5
ASARAQETQY
>TRBV11-2|TRBJ2-7
ASSQRLDSYEQY